Presented here are 16 T cell receptor beta chains from one specimen sequenced in a study of shared clonotypes between healthy human individuals. The repertoire was sequenced with immunoSEQ multiplex PCR; TCRdb's copy has only in-frame clones and lacks some. The table has around 2.1 million clones, 90% to 96% seen once. The sample was naive CD4+ T cells sorted from blood. Sample subset: CD45RA+ positively selected. The receptor set was obtained from a man aged 18 to 30 in good health.

V gene TRBV27 combines with J gene TRBJ2-7; TRBD1 is a possible D gene (5 bases). The CDR3 is 13 residues long. Looked up from germline, CDR1 is MNHEY and CDR2 is SMNVEV (reference sequence). V dropped 7 bases and J dropped 6 bases, with 16 bases sitting between them. Written as DNA, the CDR3 is TGTGCCAGCAAGGGGCAGGGCGAGGTCGAGCAGTACTTC. It specifies CASKGQGEVEQYF.

The chain employs TRBV29-1 and TRBJ2-4; D is uncertain. Per germline, CDR1 SQVTM and CDR2 ANQGSEA. Trimming shortened V by 7 bases and J by 0 bases, and 10 bases separated the two germline ends. This CDR3 region has 13 residues. The CDR3 DNA sequence: TGCAGCGCCCTCGATGGAGCCAAAAACATTCAGTACTTC. Translation gives CSALDGAKNIQYF.

V and J are TRBV5-8 and TRBJ1-5; 9 nucleotides agree with TRBD1. Trimming at V came to 4 bases and at J to 4 bases, leaving 6 bases not matched to a gene. This CDR3 spans 15 amino acids. The germline CDR1 and CDR2 sequences are SGHTS and YDEGEE. Written as DNA, the CDR3 is TGTGCCAGCAGCGGGGACAGGGCCGCTAATCAGCCCCAGCATTTT. It yields the protein CASSGDRAANQPQHF.

This chain links TRBV5-4 with TRBJ2-1; 8 nucleotides agree with TRBD2. CDR1 is SGHNT and CDR2 is YYREEE in the germline V gene (reference sequence). The CDR3 is made up of 17 amino acids. Trimming at V came to 4 bases and at J to 8 bases, leaving 17 bases not matched to a gene. The CDR3 DNA reads as TGTGCCAGCAGCGTAGATCCGGGACTAGTGGCTCGGGATGAGCAGTTCTTC. The encoded protein is CASSVDPGLVARDEQFF.

The J gene is TRBJ1-1, the V gene TRBV7-2, with no clear D. This CDR3 region has 15 residues. Germline CDR1 and CDR2: SGHTA and FQGNSA. V was shortened by 3 bases and J by 3 bases, with 14 bases between the two germline ends. CDR3 protein: CASSFRLGQDTEAFF. The CDR3 DNA reads as TGTGCCAGCAGCTTTCGACTGGGCCAGGACACTGAAGCTTTCTTT. The complete variable domain, with remaining parts taken from reference TRBV7-2 and TRBJ1-1, reads GAGVSQSPSNKVTEKGKDVELRCDPISGHTALYWYRQSLGQGLEFLIYFQGNSAPDKSGLPSDRFSAERTGGSVSTLTIQRTQQEDSAVYLCASSFRLGQDTEAFFGQGTRLTVV.

The table lists this clone with a count of one. The V gene is TRBV6-5, the J gene TRBJ2-5; the D gene is possibly TRBD1 (6 bases). Germline CDR1 and CDR2: MNHEY and SVGAGI. This CDR3 is 16 amino acids long. The ends were cut back, 0 bases at V and 4 bases at J, with 15 bases in the middle. CDR3 bases: TGTGCCAGCAGTTACTCAGGCCAGGGGATGGGAGAGACCCAGTACTTC. It yields the protein CASSYSGQGMGETQYF.

The rearrangement uses TRBV30 and TRBJ2-7; D remains ambiguous. Germline V gene sequence: CDR1 GTSNPN, CDR2 SVGIG (reference sequence). The CDR3 has 12 residues. Trimming removed 2 bases at V and 5 bases at J, with 10 bases between. The CDR3 sequence is CAWSLPRDEQYF. DNA for the CDR3: TGTGCCTGGAGTCTCCCCCGGGACGAGCAGTACTTC.

The chain couples TRBV7-8 to TRBJ1-1; a weak D match, TRBD1 (5 bases). CDR3 length: 14 residues. Germline V CDR1 and CDR2: SGHVS, FQNEAQ. V shed 4 bases and J shed 0 bases, with 9 bases lying between them. CDR3 amino acids: CASSWGSVNTEAFF. The CDR3 region has the DNA TGTGCCAGCAGCTGGGGGAGCGTGAACACTGAAGCTTTCTTT.

The rearrangement joins TRBV6-1 to TRBJ1-1; no firm D call. V lost 5 bases to trimming and J lost 3 bases, with 7 bases between them. CDR1 is MNHNS, CDR2 SASEGT, per germline. The CDR3 runs 12 residues. The CDR3 is CASSFRDTEAFF. The DNA for the CDR3 is TGTGCCAGCAGTTTCCGGGACACTGAAGCTTTCTTT.

Concerning this clone: Other DNA sequences in this sample translate to the same CDR3. The gene calls are TRBV5-1 and TRBJ2-7; D is perhaps TRBD1 or TRBD2 (5 bases each). The germline V and J ends were trimmed by 5 bases and 2 bases, with 11 bases remaining between them. The CDR3 extends over 13 amino acids. From germline, CDR1 is SGHRS and CDR2 YFSETQ. CDR3 sequence: CASSLQGAYEQYF. The CDR3, as DNA: TGCGCCAGCAGTCTGCAGGGAGCCTACGAGCAGTACTTC.

The chain has TRBV6-7 and TRBJ2-2; 12 bases map to TRBD2. TRBV6-7 is treated as an ORF (open reading frame) with a function not yet certain. This CDR3 has 16 amino acids. With 8 bases clipped from V and 3 bases from J, the junction kept 7 bases outside the gene matches. The CDR3 protein is CASLLAGGPDTGELFF. Written as DNA, the CDR3 is TGTGCCAGCCTTCTAGCGGGAGGGCCGGACACCGGGGAGCTGTTTTTT.

The rearrangement joins TRBV30 to TRBJ2-7; 10 nucleotides match TRBD1. Losses at the gene ends were 8 bases for V and 2 bases for J; bases not matched to a gene: 6. The CDR3 loop spans 13 amino acids. CDR1 is GTSNPN, CDR2 SVGIG, per germline (reference sequence). The CDR3 is CAGSGTGAYEQYF. The CDR3 bases are TGTGCCGGGTCCGGGACAGGGGCCTACGAGCAGTACTTC.

The chain links TRBV2 to TRBJ2-5; a possible D gene is TRBD2 (6 bases). The CDR3 sequence is 15 residues long. Trimming pared 4 bases from V and 5 bases from J, leaving 17 bases between. Germline V gene sequence: CDR1 SNHLY, CDR2 FYNNEI. The DNA of the CDR3 is TGTGCCAGCAGTGTACTGCGGGGACCTGCGGAGACCCAGTACTTC. Its protein is CASSVLRGPAETQYF.

This clone was counted a single time. The junction departs from germline at one end; a sequencing error may be responsible. The genes are TRBV11-2 and TRBJ2-7; TRBD1 matches 9 bases. This CDR3 spans 11 amino acids. Germline V gives CDR1 SGHAT, CDR2 FQNNGV. The CDR3 bases are TGTGCCAGCAGCTCGGGACAGGGAAGGAGCTTC. Residues: CASSSGQGRSF.

As for this clone: Mismatch with germline at one junction end may stem from a read error. The same CDR3 can be traced to other DNA sequences in this sample. The chain combines TRBV2 with TRBJ2-5; D is unresolved. In germline, CDR1 is SNHLY, CDR2 FYNNEI. The CDR3 loop spans 11 amino acids. In nucleotides, the CDR3 is TGTGCCAGCAGTGACCAGGAGACCCAGTACTTC. Residues: CASSDQETQYF.

The CDR3, as DNA: TGTGCCAGTGGGGACAGCCGTGACTCCTACAATGAGCAGTTCTTC. This translates into CASGDSRDSYNEQFF. The V gene is TRBV19, the J gene TRBJ2-1, with 7 bases aligning to TRBD1. Per germline, CDR1 LNHDA and CDR2 SQIVND (reference sequence). The ends lost 8 bases at V and 0 bases at J; junction bases unmatched: 7. CDR3 length: 15 residues.